This T cell receptor (beta chain) was documented in a study of OX40 agonist ivuxolimab in advanced cancers. Background on the study: Patients received the agonistic anti-OX40 (CD134) antibody ivuxolimab. Each patient was given ivuxolimab into a vein every 2 weeks, at 0.01 to 10 mg/kg.

TCRdb's copy holds only in-frame clones and misses some; the assay was immunoSEQ multiplex PCR. The sample lists about 17,000 clones, around 78% occurring once. Overall study findings and caveats: Not determined was the antigen specificity of the expanded peripheral T cells.

With regard to this clone: What it binds is unknown.

The starting material was CD4+ or CD8+ T cells sorted from blood, obtained in a trial of the OX40 agonist ivuxolimab. This clonotype was sampled from an adult with an advanced solid tumor such as melanoma, head and neck, liver or kidney cancer.

The CDR3 sequence is CASRARLAGAYEQYF. The DNA for the CDR3 is TGTGCCAGCAGGGCCCGACTAGCGGGAGCCTACGAGCAGTACTTC. The chain couples TRBV6-1 to TRBJ2-7; 12 bases match TRBD2. Trimming took 6 bases from V and 2 from J; bases not matched to a gene: 5. This CDR3 has 15 amino acids. Germline V CDR1 and CDR2: MNHNS, SASEGT.